This entry features one TCR beta chain sequence. Its antigen is still unknown. This sample was taken from a study of CD8 T cells in Susac syndrome. Overall study findings and caveats: TCR sequencing and HLA analysis covered a relatively small number of individuals.

The CDR3 loop spans 15 amino acids. The V end lost 7 bases, the J end lost 4 bases, and 20 bases lay between the germline ends. Looked up from germline, CDR1 is SEHNR and CDR2 is FQNEAQ (reference sequence). It was with random hexamers that about 0.45 to 1 ug RNA was reverse transcribed. MiXCR was run by TCRdb on the immunoSEQ multiplex PCR reads, yielding one entry per CDR3 protein. The sample comprises some 190,000 distinct CDR3 sequences, approximately 93% of which are singletons, and 0.095% to 0.12% rests with the top ten. The receptor was derived from a human donor in good health. This chain connects TRBV7-9 to TRBJ2-7, with a weak D call TRBD1 (5 bases). Sequencing input: CD4+ T cells from PBMCs. This chain's CDR3 is CASISTGANTYEQYF. The CDR3 DNA reads TGTGCCAGCATCTCTACAGGAGCCAACACTTACGAGCAGTACTTC.